One and the same sample provided the 15 T cell receptor beta chains below, sequenced in a study of post-analysis software for immune sequencing data. Study-wide results and caveats: Patients carried five TRBV segments more frequently than controls did, and TRBV5-6, TRBV5-1 and TRBV20-1 were among them.

Unique molecular identifiers had been added to the TCR beta cDNA libraries. TCRdb called the PCR reads again in MiXCR, with one record for every CDR3 protein. This repertoire shows about 540,000 distinct CDR3 sequences, around 34% found once; its top ten account for 5% to 6%. Antigens of these TCRs are unknown. Sequencing was carried out using blood. The receptors derive from a girl under 18 with multiple sclerosis.

Here the CDR3 reads CASSSSGDLNYGYTF. CDR3 nucleotides: TGTGCCAGCAGCTCATCAGGGGACCTTAACTATGGCTACACCTTC. This chain connects TRBV7-8 to TRBJ1-2; D may be TRBD1 (6 bases). The V end lost 4 bases, the J end lost 1 base, and 13 bases lay between the germline ends. The CDR3 is 15 residues long. Germline CDR1 SGHVS, CDR2 FQNEAQ.

The V and J genes are TRBV5-1 and TRBJ2-5; the D gene is possibly TRBD1 (6 bases). This CDR3 region has 14 residues. Germline CDR1 and CDR2: SGHRS and YFSETQ. Trimming shortened V by 5 bases and J by 2 bases, and 13 bases separated the two germline ends. The CDR3 is CASSSQGQQETQYF. The CDR3 coding sequence is TGCGCCAGCAGTTCCCAGGGGCAGCAAGAGACCCAGTACTTC.

This clonotype was seen a handful of times. The CDR3 sequence is CASSLDPGGGYEQYF. Written as DNA, the CDR3 is TGTGCCAGCAGCTTAGACCCAGGGGGCGGATACGAGCAGTACTTC. This rearrangement joins TRBV7-9 to TRBJ2-7, with 8 positions matching TRBD1. CDR3 length: 15 residues. Losses at the gene ends were 1 base for V and 4 bases for J; bases not matched to a gene: 6. Germline lookup yields CDR1 SEHNR and CDR2 FQNEAQ (reference sequence).

The V gene is TRBV5-1, the J gene TRBJ2-3; tentatively, D is TRBD1 (5 bases). Germline V gives CDR1 SGHRS, CDR2 YFSETQ. This CDR3 is built from 14 residues. Deletions cut 7 bases from V and 3 bases from J, with 15 bases between. The CDR3 sequence is CASFSLGPTDTQYF. The CDR3 coding sequence is TGCGCCAGCTTCTCGTTGGGGCCAACAGATACGCAGTATTTT.

To note about this clonotype: Relative to the germline gene, one junction end is altered; a read error may explain this. The chain links TRBV6-1 to TRBJ2-4; TRBD2 is a possible D gene (5 bases). The assigned J gene may be wrong: the sequence end matches TRBJ2-7 better. CDR1 and CDR2 from the germline V gene are MNHNS and SASEGT. This CDR3 is 14 amino acids long. CDR3 sequence reads: CAGSGGLLSYEQYF. CDR3 bases: TGTGCCGGCAGTGGAGGACTTCTCTCCTACGAGCAGTACTTC.

The rearrangement links TRBV20-1 to TRBJ2-3, with D perhaps TRBD1 (6 bases). The CDR3 length is 13 residues. The germline gives CDR1 DFQATT, CDR2 SNEGSKA (reference sequence). Trimming removed 6 bases from V and 3 bases from J, with 13 bases in between. CDR3 region: CSAPTRGTDTQYF. The CDR3 DNA follows: TGCAGTGCCCCCACTAGGGGGACAGATACGCAGTATTTT.

This chain links TRBV5-6 with TRBJ1-2; D ambiguous. Germline CDR1 SGHDT, CDR2 YYEEEE. The CDR3 sequence is 13 residues long. Trimming stripped 4 bases from V and 6 bases from J, with 13 bases between. DNA of the CDR3: TGTGCCAGCAGCCACCTCTCCCCCAATGGCTACACCTTC. Translation gives CASSHLSPNGYTF. Using reference TRBV5-6 and TRBJ1-2 for the parts outside the CDR3, the full variable domain is DAGVTQSPTHLIKTRGQQVTLRCSPKSGHDTVSWYQQALGQGPQFIFQYYEEEERQRGNFPDRFSGHQFPNYSSELNVNALLLGDSALYLCASSHLSPNGYTFGSGTRLTVV.

In this sample, this clonotype turned up a few times. V gene TRBV10-3 combines with J gene TRBJ2-3; 9 bases agree with TRBD2. This CDR3 comprises 15 residues. With 4 bases clipped from V and 11 bases from J, the junction kept 13 bases outside the gene matches. Germline V gene lookup returns CDR1 ENHRY and CDR2 SYGVKD. The CDR3 DNA follows: TGTGCCATCAGTGTGGAAGCGGGGGGTAAGAGTCGGCAGTATTTT. Translation: CAISVEAGGKSRQYF.

This clonotype was observed a few times. In DNA, the CDR3 is TGTGCCAGTAAACTTCGGTCCAAGGGCGAGCAGTACTTC. It specifies CASKLRSKGEQYF. This chain links TRBV27 with TRBJ2-7; no reliable D call. Germline CDR1 MNHEY, CDR2 SMNVEV (reference sequence). CDR3 length: 13 residues. The V end was cut by 9 bases, the J end by 6 bases, with 18 bases between.

In its sample, this clonotype was seen a few times. The J gene is TRBJ1-1, the V gene TRBV3-1, with a weak D call TRBD1 (5 bases). The CDR3 is made up of 15 amino acids. In germline, CDR1 is LGHDT, CDR2 YNNKEL (reference sequence). The germline V and J ends were trimmed by 3 bases and 8 bases, with 19 bases remaining between them. The CDR3 loop is CASSQMPLGRAEAFF. In DNA form, the CDR3 reads TGTGCCAGCAGCCAGATGCCTCTGGGACGGGCCGAAGCTTTCTTT.

The chain combines TRBV5-1 with TRBJ1-1, with 7 bases fitting TRBD1. The CDR3 has 14 amino acids. Germline V gives CDR1 SGHRS, CDR2 YFSETQ. The V gene end was trimmed by 5 bases and the J gene end by 6 bases; junction bases not matched to a gene: 10. The CDR3 spells CASSYQGEPPEAFF. The CDR3 DNA reads TGCGCCAGCAGTTATCAGGGGGAGCCCCCTGAAGCTTTCTTT.

This clonotype was picked up a small number of times. This chain connects TRBV6-4 to TRBJ2-1; D gene uncertain. Trimming took off 2 bases at V and 0 bases at J, with 11 bases between the two ends. The CDR3 is 16 amino acids. Looked up from germline, CDR1 is MRHNA and CDR2 is SNTAGT. The chain's CDR3 is CASSDTLTSSYNEQFF. The CDR3 DNA is TGTGCCAGCAGTGACACCCTGACGAGCTCCTACAATGAGCAGTTCTTC.

The rearrangement uses TRBV12-3 or TRBV12-4 and TRBJ2-2; unclear D gene. This CDR3 is 12 amino acids long. The ends were cut back, 6 bases at V and 7 bases at J, with 9 bases in the middle. The CDR3 reads CASRRTDGELFF. CDR3 DNA sequence: TGTGCCAGCAGAAGGACGGACGGGGAGCTGTTTTTT.

This clonotype was picked up a small number of times. V and J are TRBV4-1 and TRBJ1-4; TRBD1 aligns across 10 bases. The germline V gene has CDR1 MGHRA and CDR2 YSYEKL. After removal of 3 bases from V and 5 bases from J, the junction contained 12 bases not matched to a gene. The CDR3 runs 18 residues. The CDR3 region is CASSHPAGQGTLNEKLFF. The CDR3 DNA reads TGCGCCAGCAGCCACCCCGCGGGACAGGGGACCCTAAATGAAAAACTGTTTTTT.

This chain uses TRBV20-1 with TRBJ1-6; TRBD1 might be the D (5 bases). CDR3 length: 15 residues. Germline assignment: CDR1 DFQATT and CDR2 SNEGSKA (reference sequence). Trimming removed 1 base at V and 5 bases at J, with 12 bases between. The CDR3: CSARGQGGDNSPLHF. In DNA, the CDR3 is TGCAGTGCTAGAGGGCAGGGCGGCGATAATTCACCCCTCCACTTT.